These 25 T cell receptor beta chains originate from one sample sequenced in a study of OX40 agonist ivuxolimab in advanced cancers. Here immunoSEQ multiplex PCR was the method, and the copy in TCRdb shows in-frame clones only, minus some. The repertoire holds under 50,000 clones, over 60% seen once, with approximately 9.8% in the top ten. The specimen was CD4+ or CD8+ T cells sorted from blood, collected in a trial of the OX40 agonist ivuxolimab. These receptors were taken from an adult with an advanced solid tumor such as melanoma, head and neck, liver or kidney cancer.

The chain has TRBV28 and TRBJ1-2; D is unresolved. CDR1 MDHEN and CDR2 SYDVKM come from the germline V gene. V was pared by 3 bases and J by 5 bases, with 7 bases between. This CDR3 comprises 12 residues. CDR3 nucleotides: TGTGCCAGCAGTTTTTGGACTTATGGCTACACCTTC. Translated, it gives CASSFWTYGYTF.

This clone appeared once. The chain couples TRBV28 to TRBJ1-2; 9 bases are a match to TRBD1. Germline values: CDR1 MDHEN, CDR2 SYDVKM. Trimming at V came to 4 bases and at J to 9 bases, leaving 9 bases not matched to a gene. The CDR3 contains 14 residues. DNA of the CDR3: TGTGCCAGCAGTTCTACCGGGACAGGGTTCAGCTACACCTTC. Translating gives CASSSTGTGFSYTF.

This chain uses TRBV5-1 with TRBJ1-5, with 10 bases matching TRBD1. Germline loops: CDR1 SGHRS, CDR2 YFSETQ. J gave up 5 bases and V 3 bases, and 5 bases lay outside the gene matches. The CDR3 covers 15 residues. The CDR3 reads CASSWTGGKDQPQHF. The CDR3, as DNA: TGCGCCAGCAGCTGGACAGGGGGGAAGGATCAGCCCCAGCATTTT.

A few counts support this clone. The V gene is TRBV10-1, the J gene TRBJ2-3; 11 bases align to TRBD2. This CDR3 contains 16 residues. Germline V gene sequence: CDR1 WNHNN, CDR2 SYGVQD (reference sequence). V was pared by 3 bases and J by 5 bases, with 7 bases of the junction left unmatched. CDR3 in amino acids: CASSELDSGRVDTQYF. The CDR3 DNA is TGCGCCAGCAGTGAATTGGATAGCGGGAGGGTAGATACGCAGTATTTT.

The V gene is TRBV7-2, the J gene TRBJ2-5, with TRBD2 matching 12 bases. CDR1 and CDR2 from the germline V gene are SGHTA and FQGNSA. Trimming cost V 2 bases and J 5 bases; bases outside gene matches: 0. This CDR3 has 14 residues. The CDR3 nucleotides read TGTGCCAGCAGCTTAACTAGCGGGGGGGAGACCCAGTACTTC. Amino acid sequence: CASSLTSGGETQYF.

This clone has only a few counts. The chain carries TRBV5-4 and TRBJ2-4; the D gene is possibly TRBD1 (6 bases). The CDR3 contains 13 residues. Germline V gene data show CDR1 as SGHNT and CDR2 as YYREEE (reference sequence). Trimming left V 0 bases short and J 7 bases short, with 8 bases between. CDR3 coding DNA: TGTGCCAGCAGCTTGGACAGGGCTAACATTCAGTACTTC. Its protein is CASSLDRANIQYF.

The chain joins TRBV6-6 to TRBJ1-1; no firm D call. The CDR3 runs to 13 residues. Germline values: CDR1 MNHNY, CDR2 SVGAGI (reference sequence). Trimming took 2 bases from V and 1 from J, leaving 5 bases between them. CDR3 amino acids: CASSYGRNTEAFF. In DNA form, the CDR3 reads TGTGCCAGCAGTTACGGCAGGAACACTGAAGCTTTCTTT.

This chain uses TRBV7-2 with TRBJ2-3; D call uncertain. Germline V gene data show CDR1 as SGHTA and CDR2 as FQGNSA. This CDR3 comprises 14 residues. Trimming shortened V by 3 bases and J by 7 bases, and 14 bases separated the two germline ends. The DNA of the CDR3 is TGTGCCAGCAGCTTCAGCACCGGAACAAATACGCAGTATTTT. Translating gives CASSFSTGTNTQYF.

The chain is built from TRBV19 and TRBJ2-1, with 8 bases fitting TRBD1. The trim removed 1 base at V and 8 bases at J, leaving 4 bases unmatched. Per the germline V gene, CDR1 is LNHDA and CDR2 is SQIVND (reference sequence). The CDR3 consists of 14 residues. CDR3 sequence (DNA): TGTGCCAGTAGTATAGGGACAGGGTTGGATGAGCAGTTCTTC. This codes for CASSIGTGLDEQFF.

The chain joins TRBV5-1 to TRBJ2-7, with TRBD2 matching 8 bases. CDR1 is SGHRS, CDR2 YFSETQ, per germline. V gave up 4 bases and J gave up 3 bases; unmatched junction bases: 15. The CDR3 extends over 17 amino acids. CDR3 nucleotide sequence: TGCGCCAGCAGCCCAATTATCGGTAGCGGGAAGGTCTACGAGCAGTACTTC. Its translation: CASSPIIGSGKVYEQYF. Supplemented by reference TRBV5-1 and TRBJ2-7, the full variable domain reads KAGVTQTPRYLIKTRGQQVTLSCSPISGHRSVSWYQQTPGQGLQFLFEYFSETQRNKGNFPGRFSGRQFSNSRSEMNVSTLELGDSALYLCASSPIIGSGKVYEQYFGPGTRLTVT.

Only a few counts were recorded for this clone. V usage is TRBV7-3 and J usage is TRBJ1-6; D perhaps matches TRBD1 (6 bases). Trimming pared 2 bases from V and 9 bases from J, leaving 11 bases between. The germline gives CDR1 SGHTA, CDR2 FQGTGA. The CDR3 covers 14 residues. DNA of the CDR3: TGTGCCAGCAGCTTAGACAGGCTCGCTTCACCCCTCCACTTT. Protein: CASSLDRLASPLHF.

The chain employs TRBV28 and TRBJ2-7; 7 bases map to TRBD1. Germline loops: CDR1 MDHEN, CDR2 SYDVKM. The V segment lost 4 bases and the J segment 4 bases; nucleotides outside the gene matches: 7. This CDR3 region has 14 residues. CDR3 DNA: TGTGCCAGCAGTTATCCCGGGACAGATTACGAGCAGTACTTC. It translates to CASSYPGTDYEQYF.

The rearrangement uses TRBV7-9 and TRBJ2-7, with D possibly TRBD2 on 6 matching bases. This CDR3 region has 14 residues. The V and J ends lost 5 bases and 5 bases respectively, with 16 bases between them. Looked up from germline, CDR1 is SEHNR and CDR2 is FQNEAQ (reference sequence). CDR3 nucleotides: TGTGCCAGCAGCCTGGGACTGGATACGGACGAGCAGTACTTC. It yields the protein CASSLGLDTDEQYF.

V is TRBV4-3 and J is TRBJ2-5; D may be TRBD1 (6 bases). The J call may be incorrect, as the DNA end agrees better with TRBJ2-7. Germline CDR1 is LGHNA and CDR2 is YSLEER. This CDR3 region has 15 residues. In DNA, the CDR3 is TGCGCCAGCAGCCAAGGGACAGACGGGATCTACGAGCAGTACTTC. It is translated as CASSQGTDGIYEQYF.

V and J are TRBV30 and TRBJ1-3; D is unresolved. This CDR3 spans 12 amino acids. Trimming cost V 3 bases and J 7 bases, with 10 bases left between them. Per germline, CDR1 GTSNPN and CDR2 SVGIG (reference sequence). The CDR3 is CAWSFAANTIYF. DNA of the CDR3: TGTGCCTGGAGCTTTGCTGCGAACACCATATATTTT.

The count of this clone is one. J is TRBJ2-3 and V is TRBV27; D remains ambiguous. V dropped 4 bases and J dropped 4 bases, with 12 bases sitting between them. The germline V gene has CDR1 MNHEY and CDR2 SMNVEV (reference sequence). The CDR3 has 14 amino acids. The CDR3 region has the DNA TGTGCCAGCAGTTCCCACCAATATCCAGATACGCAGTATTTT. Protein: CASSSHQYPDTQYF.

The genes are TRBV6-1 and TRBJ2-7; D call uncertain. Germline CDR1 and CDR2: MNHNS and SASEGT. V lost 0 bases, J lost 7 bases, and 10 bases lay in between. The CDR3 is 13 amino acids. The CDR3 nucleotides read TGTGCCAGCAGTGAAGCGGAGCTCTCTGAGCAGTACTTC. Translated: CASSEAELSEQYF.

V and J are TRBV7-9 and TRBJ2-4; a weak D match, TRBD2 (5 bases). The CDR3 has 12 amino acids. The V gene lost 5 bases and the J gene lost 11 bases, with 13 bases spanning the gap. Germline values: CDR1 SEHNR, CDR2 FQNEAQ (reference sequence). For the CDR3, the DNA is TGTGCCAGCAGCATCCAACTAGGCCTTCAGTACTTC. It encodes CASSIQLGLQYF.

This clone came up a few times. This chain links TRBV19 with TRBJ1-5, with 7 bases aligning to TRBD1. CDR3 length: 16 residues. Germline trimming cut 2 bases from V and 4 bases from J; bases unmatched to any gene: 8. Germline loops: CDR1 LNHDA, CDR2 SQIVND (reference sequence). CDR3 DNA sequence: TGTGCCAGTAGTATATCCGGGCAGGGGGATAATCAGCCCCAGCATTTT. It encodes CASSISGQGDNQPQHF.

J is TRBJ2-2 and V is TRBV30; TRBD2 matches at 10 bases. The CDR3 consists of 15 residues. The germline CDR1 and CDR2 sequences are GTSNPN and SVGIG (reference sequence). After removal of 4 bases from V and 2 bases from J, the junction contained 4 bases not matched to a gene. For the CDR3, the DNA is TGTGCCTGGAAAGGGACTAGCGCAAACACCGGGGAGCTGTTTTTT. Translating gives CAWKGTSANTGELFF.

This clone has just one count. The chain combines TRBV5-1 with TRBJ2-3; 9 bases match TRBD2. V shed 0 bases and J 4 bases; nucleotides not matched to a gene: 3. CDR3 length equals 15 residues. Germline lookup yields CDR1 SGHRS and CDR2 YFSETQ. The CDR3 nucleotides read TGCGCCAGCAGCTTGGGACTAGCGGACGCAGATACGCAGTATTTT. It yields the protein CASSLGLADADTQYF.

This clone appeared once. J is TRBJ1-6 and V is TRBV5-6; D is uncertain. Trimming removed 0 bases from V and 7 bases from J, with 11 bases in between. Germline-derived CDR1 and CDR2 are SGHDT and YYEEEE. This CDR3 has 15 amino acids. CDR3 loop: CASSLVEGSNSPLHF. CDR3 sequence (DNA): TGTGCCAGCAGCTTGGTTGAGGGATCGAATTCACCCCTCCACTTT.

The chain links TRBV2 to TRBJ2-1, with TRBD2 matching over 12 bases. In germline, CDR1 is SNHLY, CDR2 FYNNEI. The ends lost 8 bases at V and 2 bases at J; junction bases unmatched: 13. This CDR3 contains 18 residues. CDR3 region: CASQTGLAGLMTYNEQFF. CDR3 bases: TGTGCCAGCCAAACCGGACTAGCGGGACTGATGACCTACAATGAGCAGTTCTTC. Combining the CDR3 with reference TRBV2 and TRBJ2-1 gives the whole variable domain EPEVTQTPSHQVTQMGQEVILRCVPISNHLYFYWYRQILGQKVEFLVSFYNNEISEKSEIFDDQFSVERPDGSNFTLKIRSTKLEDSAMYFCASQTGLAGLMTYNEQFFGPGTRLTVL.

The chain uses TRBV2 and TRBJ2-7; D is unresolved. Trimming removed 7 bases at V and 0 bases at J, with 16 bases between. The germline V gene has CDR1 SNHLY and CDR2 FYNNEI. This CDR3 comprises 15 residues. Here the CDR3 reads CASKLGSQSSYEQYF. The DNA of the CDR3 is TGTGCCAGCAAACTTGGCAGCCAGAGCTCCTACGAGCAGTACTTC.

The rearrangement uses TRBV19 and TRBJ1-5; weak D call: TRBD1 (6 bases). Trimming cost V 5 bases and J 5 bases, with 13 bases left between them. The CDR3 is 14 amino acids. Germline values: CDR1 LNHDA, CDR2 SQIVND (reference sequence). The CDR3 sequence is CASSSDSLYQPQHF. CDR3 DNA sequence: TGTGCCAGTAGTTCGGACAGTTTATATCAGCCCCAGCATTTT.